The rows below give T cell receptor beta chains drawn from one sample of a study of blood T cell repertoires in COVID-19. Assay: immunoSEQ multiplex PCR; the TCRdb copy retains only in-frame clones and omits some. The table has around 400,000 clones, about 90% seen once. The sample was peripheral blood. These receptors were collected from a woman in her 30s with COVID-19, enrolled during active disease. The conserved cysteine and the conserved F or W are not part of the CDR3 here. A D gene is named only where the DNA matches it firmly.

TRBD1,11,TRBV5-1,TRBJ2-7,ASSSLQGYEQY
.,13,TRBV7-2,TRBJ2-5,ASSLADNPGETQY
.,13,TRBV28,TRBJ2-1,ASSPSEAVGRKQF
TRBD2,12,TRBV7-8,TRBJ2-1,ASSARGSGGGQF
.,14,TRBV6-1,TRBJ1-2,ASSGVLTRTNYGYT
.,13,TRBV4-3,TRBJ2-3,ASSQEPQGQDTQY
.,10,TRBV3-1/TRBV3-2,TRBJ1-1,ASSTGRDEAF
.,12,TRBV2,TRBJ1-5,ASSEGRRNRPQH
TRBD1,12,TRBV7-9,TRBJ2-3,ASSGTGSTDTQY
TRBD2,14,TRBV2,TRBJ2-7,ASTRGLAGGPHEQY
.,12,TRBV6-2/TRBV6-3,TRBJ2-7,ASNPMSQGGEQY
.,9,TRBV20-1,TRBJ1-1,SALKNTEAF
TRBD1,13,TRBV5-8,TRBJ1-1,ASSDRGRVRTEAF
TRBD2,16,TRBV15,TRBJ2-3,ATSRKSGTSGSFDTQY
TRBD1,13,TRBV2,TRBJ1-2,ASSGPQNRGGGYT
TRBD1,15,TRBV28,TRBJ2-7,ASRSDTGTGRIYEQY
TRBD1,12,TRBV5-1,TRBJ1-6,ASSSGTDNSPLH
.,13,TRBV5-1,TRBJ2-3,ASSIRTGESDTQY
.,14,TRBV19,TRBJ2-1,ASRALRGDSYNEQF
.,12,TRBV6-2/TRBV6-3,TRBJ2-3,ASSSDSYTDTQY
.,12,TRBV29-1,TRBJ1-1,SVVKKSGDTEAF
.,10,TRBV12-3/TRBV12-4,TRBJ1-1,ASTRDTAGAF
.,13,TRBV10-3,TRBJ1-2,AISESGDGFYGYT
.,12,TRBV6-1,TRBJ1-5,ASSEAALYQPQH
TRBD1,14,TRBV5-1,TRBJ1-1,ASSLVGTGWNTEAF
TRBD1,13,TRBV11-2,TRBJ1-6,ASSRPGQGGSPLH
.,14,TRBV19,TRBJ2-4,ASSIVTAGKRSIQY
.,12,TRBV2,TRBJ1-5,ASSEAGTPEPQH
.,14,TRBV6-6,TRBJ2-1,ASSYGVGNSYNEQF
TRBD1,13,TRBV7-3,TRBJ2-3,ASSSGQGWVDTQY
.,12,TRBV5-1,TRBJ2-6,ASSSSSGANVLT
.,12,TRBV28,TRBJ1-5,ASREGLSNQPQH
.,12,TRBV10-3,TRBJ2-5,AIGGAGAQETQY
.,10,TRBV15,TRBJ1-2,ATSRDNHGYT
TRBD1,9,TRBV2,TRBJ1-6,ASTRQGTLH
.,15,TRBV2,TRBJ2-1,ASSEEGVSPSYNEQF
.,12,TRBV3-1/TRBV3-2,TRBJ1-1,ASSYRAMRTEAF
TRBD1,13,TRBV7-4,TRBJ2-7,ASSLRDRAIYEQY
.,10,TRBV10-1,TRBJ2-7,ASSKGGYEQY
TRBD2,17,TRBV3-1/TRBV3-2,TRBJ2-7,ASSQSRGTSGTGNYEQY
.,14,TRBV9,TRBJ2-2,ASSVDSSVNTGELF
.,14,TRBV21-1,TRBJ2-2,ASSKEEGRHTGELF
TRBD1,14,TRBV28,TRBJ1-2,ASSGSQGALLSGYT
.,12,TRBV7-2,TRBJ2-3,ASSAQGNTDTQY
TRBD2,12,TRBV2,TRBJ2-1,ASTPAGGSGEQF
TRBD1,11,TRBV15,TRBJ1-1,ATSRGDRAEAF
.,11,TRBV6-5,TRBJ1-2,ASWAGANYGYT
TRBD1,13,TRBV28,TRBJ1-5,ASRAGGISNQPQH
.,16,TRBV6-4,TRBJ2-1,ASAQSPAGLSSYNEQF
.,13,TRBV5-3,TRBJ2-2,ARSLGQGDSGELF
TRBD1,13,TRBV5-1,TRBJ1-6,ASSLGDSYNSPLH
TRBD1,14,TRBV5-1,TRBJ1-1,ASSLTGGSVNTEAF
TRBD1,16,TRBV2,TRBJ1-5,ASSESGRGRIGNQPQH
.,12,TRBV3-1/TRBV3-2,TRBJ2-7,ASSLRGGTYEQY
.,12,TRBV7-3,TRBJ2-2,ASSSGIHTGELF
.,14,TRBV24-1,TRBJ1-5,ATSERGSYSNQPQH
TRBD1,13,TRBV6-1,TRBJ2-1,ASSEPGTGGNEQF
.,14,TRBV7-8,TRBJ2-7,ASSPTGGRSFNEQY